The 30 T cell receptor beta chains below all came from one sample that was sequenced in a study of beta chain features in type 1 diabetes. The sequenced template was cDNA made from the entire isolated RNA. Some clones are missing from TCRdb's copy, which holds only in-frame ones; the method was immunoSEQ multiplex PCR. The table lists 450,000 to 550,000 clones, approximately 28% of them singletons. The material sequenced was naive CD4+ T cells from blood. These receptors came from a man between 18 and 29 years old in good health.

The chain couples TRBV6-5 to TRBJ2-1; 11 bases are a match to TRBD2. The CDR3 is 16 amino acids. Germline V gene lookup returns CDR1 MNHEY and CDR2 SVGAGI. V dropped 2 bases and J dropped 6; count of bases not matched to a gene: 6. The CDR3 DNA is TGTGCCAGCAGTTACGGGTCTAGCGGGAGGAGCAATGAGCAGTTCTTC. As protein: CASSYGSSGRSNEQFF.

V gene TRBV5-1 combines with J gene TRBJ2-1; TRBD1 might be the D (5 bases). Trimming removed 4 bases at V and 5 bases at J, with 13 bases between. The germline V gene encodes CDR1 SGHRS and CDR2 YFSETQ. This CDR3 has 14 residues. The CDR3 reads CASSLGDSNNEQFF. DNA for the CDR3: TGCGCCAGCAGCCTCGGAGACAGTAACAATGAGCAGTTCTTC.

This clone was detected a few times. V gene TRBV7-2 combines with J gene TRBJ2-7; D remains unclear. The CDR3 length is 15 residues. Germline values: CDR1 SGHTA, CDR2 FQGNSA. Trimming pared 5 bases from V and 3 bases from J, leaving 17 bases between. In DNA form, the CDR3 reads TGTGCCAGCAGCCCCAGCCCCAACCCACGCTACGAGCAGTACTTC. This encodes CASSPSPNPRYEQYF.

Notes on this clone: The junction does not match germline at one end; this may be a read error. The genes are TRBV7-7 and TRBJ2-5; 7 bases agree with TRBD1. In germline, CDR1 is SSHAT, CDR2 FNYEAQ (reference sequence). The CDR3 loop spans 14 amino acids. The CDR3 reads CASSPGQAQETQYF. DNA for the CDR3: TGTGCTAGCAGCCCCGGACAGGCCCAAGAGACCCAGTACTTC.

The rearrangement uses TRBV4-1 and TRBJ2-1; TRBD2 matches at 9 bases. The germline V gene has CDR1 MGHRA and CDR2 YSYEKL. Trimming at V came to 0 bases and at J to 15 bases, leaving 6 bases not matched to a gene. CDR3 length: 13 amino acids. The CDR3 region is CASSQEPSSGVFF. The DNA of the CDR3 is TGCGCCAGCAGCCAAGAACCCTCTAGCGGGGTGTTCTTC.

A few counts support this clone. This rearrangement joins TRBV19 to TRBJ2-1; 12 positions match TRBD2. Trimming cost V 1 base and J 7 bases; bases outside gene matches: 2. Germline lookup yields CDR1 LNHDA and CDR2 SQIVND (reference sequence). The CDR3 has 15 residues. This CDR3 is CASSIGLAGANEQFF. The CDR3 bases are TGTGCCAGTAGTATAGGACTAGCGGGAGCAAATGAGCAGTTCTTC.

CDR3 amino acids: CASSVGAGNTEAFF. As DNA, the CDR3 is TGTGCCAGCAGCGTCGGGGCAGGAAACACTGAAGCTTTCTTT. This rearrangement joins TRBV9 to TRBJ1-1, with D maybe TRBD1 (5 bases). From germline, CDR1 is SGDLS and CDR2 YYNGEE. This CDR3 is 14 amino acids long. Trimming shortened V by 2 bases and J by 2 bases, and 10 bases separated the two germline ends.

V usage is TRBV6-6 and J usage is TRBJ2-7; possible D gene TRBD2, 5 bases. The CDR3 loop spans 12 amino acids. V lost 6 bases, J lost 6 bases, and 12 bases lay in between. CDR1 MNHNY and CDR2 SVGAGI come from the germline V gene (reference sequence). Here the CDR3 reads CASSLTRGEQYF. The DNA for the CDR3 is TGTGCCAGCAGCTTAACTAGAGGCGAGCAGTACTTC.

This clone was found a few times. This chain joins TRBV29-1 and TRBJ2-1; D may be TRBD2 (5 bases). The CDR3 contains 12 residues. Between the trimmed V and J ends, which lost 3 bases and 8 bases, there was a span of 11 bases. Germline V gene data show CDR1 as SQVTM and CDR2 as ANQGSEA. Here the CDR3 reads CSVESPRDEQFF. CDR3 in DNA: TGCAGCGTTGAGTCGCCGCGGGATGAGCAGTTCTTC.

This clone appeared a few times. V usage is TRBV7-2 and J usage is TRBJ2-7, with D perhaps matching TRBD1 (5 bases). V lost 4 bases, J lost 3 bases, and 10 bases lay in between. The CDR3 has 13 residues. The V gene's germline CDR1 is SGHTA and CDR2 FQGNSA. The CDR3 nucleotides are TGTGCCAGCAGCTCGACAGTAGTCTACGAGCAGTACTTC. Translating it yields CASSSTVVYEQYF.

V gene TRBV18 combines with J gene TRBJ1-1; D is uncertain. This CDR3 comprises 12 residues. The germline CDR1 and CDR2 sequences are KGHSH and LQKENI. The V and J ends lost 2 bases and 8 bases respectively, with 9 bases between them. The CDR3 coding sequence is TGTGCCAGCTCACCATTATCAGGAGAAGCTTTCTTT. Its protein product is CASSPLSGEAFF.

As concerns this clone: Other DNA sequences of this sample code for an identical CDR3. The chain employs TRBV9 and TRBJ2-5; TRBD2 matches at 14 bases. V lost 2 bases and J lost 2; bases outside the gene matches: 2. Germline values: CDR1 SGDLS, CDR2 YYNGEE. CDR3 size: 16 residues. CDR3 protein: CASSVGLAGGQETQYF. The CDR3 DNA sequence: TGTGCCAGCAGCGTCGGACTAGCGGGAGGACAAGAGACCCAGTACTTC.

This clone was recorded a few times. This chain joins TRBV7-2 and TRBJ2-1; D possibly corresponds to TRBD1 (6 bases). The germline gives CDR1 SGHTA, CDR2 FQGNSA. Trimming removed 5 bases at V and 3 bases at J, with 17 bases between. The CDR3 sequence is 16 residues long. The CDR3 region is CASSRQTADSYNEQFF. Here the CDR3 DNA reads TGTGCCAGCAGCCGACAGACCGCGGACAGCTACAATGAGCAGTTCTTC.

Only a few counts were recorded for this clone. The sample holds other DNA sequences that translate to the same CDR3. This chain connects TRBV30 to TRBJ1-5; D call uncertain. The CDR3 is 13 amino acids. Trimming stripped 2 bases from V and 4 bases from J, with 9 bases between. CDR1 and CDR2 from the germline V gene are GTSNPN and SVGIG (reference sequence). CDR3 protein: CAWSSRGNQPQHF. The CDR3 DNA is TGTGCCTGGAGTTCACGGGGAAATCAGCCCCAGCATTTT.

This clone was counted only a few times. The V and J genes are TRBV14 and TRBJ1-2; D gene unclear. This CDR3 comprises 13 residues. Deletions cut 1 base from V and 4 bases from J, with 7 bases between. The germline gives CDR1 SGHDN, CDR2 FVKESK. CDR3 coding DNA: TGTGCCAGCAGCCAAGGCAGCGGCTATGGCTACACCTTC. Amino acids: CASSQGSGYGYTF.

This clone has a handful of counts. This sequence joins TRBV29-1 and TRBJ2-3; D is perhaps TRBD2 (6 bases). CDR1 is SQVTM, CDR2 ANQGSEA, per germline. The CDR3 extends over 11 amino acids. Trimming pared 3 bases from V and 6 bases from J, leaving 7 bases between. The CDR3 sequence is CSVDGGDTQYF. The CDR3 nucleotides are TGCAGCGTTGATGGGGGGGATACGCAGTATTTT.

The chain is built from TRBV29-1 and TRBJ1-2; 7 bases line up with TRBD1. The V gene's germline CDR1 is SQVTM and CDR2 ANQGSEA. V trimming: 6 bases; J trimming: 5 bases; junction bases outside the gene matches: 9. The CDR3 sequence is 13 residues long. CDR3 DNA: TGCAGCGTGACGGGACAGACTAGTTATGGCTACACCTTC. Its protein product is CSVTGQTSYGYTF.

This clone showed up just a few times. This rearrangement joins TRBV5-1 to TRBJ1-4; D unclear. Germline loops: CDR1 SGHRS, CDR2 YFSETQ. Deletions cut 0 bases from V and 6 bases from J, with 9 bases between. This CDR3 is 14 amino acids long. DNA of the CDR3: TGCGCCAGCAGCTTGGAAAACGGACATGAAAAACTGTTTTTT. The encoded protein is CASSLENGHEKLFF. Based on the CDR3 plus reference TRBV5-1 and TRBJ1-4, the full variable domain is KAGVTQTPRYLIKTRGQQVTLSCSPISGHRSVSWYQQTPGQGLQFLFEYFSETQRNKGNFPGRFSGRQFSNSRSEMNVSTLELGDSALYLCASSLENGHEKLFFGSGTQLSVL.

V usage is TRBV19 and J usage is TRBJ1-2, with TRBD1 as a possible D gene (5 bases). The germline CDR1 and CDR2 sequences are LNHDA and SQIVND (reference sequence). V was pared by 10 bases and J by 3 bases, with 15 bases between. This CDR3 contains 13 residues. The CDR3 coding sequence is TGTGCCACCCGAGGGCAGGGCGACTATGGCTACACCTTC. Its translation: CATRGQGDYGYTF.

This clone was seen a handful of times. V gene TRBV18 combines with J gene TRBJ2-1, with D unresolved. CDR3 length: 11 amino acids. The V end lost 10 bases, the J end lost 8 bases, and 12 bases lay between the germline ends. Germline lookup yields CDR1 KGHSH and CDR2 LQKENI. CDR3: CATTPVYEQFF. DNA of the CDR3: TGTGCCACCACCCCTGTATATGAGCAGTTCTTC.

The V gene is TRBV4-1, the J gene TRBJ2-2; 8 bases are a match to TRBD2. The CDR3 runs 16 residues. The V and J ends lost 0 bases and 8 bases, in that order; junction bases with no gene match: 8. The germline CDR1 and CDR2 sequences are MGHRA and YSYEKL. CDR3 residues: CASSQEGAGVGGELFF. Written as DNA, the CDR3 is TGCGCCAGCAGCCAAGAGGGAGCGGGAGTAGGAGGGGAGCTGTTTTTT.

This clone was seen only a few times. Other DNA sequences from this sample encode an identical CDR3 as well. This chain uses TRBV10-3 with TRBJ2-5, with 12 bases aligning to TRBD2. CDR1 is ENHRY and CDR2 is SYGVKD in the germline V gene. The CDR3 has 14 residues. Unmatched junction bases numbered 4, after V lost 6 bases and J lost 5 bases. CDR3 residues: CAIRTSGSGETQYF. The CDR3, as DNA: TGTGCCATCAGGACTAGCGGGAGTGGGGAGACCCAGTACTTC.

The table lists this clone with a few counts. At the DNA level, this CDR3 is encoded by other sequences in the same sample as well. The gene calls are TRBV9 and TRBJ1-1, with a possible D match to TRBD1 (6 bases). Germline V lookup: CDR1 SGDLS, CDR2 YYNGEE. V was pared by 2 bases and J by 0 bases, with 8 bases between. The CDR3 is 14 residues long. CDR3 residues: CASSVTGMNTEAFF. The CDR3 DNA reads TGTGCCAGCAGCGTGACAGGAATGAACACTGAAGCTTTCTTT.

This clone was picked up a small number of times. CDR3 nucleotides: TGTGCCAGCAGCGTAGGGGCTAGCGGGAGCAACACAGATACGCAGTATTTT. This translates into CASSVGASGSNTDTQYF. The chain employs TRBV9 and TRBJ2-3, with 10 bases fitting TRBD2. CDR3 length: 17 amino acids. Looked up from germline, CDR1 is SGDLS and CDR2 is YYNGEE. V was clipped by 0 bases and J by 2 bases; unmatched bases: 6.

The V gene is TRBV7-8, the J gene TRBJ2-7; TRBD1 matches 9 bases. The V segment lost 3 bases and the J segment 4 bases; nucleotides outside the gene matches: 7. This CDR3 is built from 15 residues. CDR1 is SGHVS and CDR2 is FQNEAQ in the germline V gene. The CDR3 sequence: CASSFRTGVSYEQYF. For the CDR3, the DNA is TGTGCCAGCAGCTTTCGGACAGGGGTTTCATACGAGCAGTACTTC.

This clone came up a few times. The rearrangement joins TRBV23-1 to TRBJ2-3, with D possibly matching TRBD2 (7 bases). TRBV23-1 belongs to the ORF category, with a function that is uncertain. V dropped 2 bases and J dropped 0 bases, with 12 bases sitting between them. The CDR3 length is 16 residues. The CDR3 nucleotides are TGCGCCAGCAGTCAACGGGGGGCGCCTAGCACAGATACGCAGTATTTT. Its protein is CASSQRGAPSTDTQYF.

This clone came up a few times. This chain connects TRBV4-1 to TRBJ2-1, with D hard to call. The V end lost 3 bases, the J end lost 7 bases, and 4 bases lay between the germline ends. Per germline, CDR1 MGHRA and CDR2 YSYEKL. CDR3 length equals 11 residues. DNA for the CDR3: TGCGCCAGCAGCCAGTGGAATGAGCAGTTCTTC. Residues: CASSQWNEQFF.

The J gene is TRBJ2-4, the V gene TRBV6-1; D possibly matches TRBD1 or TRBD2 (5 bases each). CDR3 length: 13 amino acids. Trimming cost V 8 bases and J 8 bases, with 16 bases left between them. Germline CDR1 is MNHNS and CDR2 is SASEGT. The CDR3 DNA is TGTGCCAGCTCCCGGCAGGGACGGGACATTCAGTACTTC. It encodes CASSRQGRDIQYF.

Here the CDR3 reads CAWSSEYYEQYF. As DNA, the CDR3 is TGTGCCTGGAGCTCAGAGTACTACGAGCAGTACTTC. The J gene is TRBJ2-7, the V gene TRBV30; D gene unclear. The V gene's germline CDR1 is GTSNPN and CDR2 SVGIG (reference sequence). The CDR3 extends over 12 amino acids. V lost 3 bases and J 3 bases, leaving 9 bases between the germline ends.

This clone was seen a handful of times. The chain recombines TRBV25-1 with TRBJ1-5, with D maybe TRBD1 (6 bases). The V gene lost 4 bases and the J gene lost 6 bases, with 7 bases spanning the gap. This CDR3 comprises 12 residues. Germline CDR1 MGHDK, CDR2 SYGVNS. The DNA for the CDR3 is TGTGCCAGCAGTGTGACAGGTCAGCCCCAGCATTTT. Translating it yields CASSVTGQPQHF.